These 21 T cell receptor beta chains were all obtained from the same sample, sequenced in a study of CD8 T cells in Susac syndrome (dated by TCRdb to the late 2010s). Library preparation was by the immunoSEQ multiplex PCR assay. RNA was extracted using the RNeasy kit, and roughly 0.45 to 1 ug of the RNA was reverse transcribed with random hexamers. In-frame beta chains were kept once TCRdb had trimmed the public reads at Q25 with fastp and called clones with MiXCR. Duplicate CDR3 protein sequences are folded into a single record with the most common DNA and genes. The sample contains about 300,000 distinct CDR3 sequences, about 91% of them found a single time. The ten largest clones capture less than 0.08% of the sample. The sequenced sample was CD4+ T cells from PBMCs. Every receptor here comes from a human donor with multiple sclerosis.

This clonotype was observed once. The chain links TRBV5-4 to TRBJ2-4, with 7 bases identical to TRBD1. V shed 1 base, J shed 6 bases, and the junction held 7 bases outside the gene matches. The CDR3 is 15 amino acids. The germline V gene encodes CDR1 SGHNT and CDR2 YYREEE (reference sequence). CDR3 sequence: CASSLKGASLNIQYF. CDR3 nucleotide sequence: TGTGCCAGCAGCTTGAAGGGGGCCAGCTTAAACATTCAGTACTTC.

The chain combines TRBV7-9 with TRBJ2-3; D gene ambiguous. CDR1 and CDR2 (germline): SEHNR, FQNEAQ (reference sequence). Trimming pared 5 bases from V and 0 bases from J, leaving 18 bases between. CDR3 length: 17 residues. The CDR3 loop is CASSEPRTVSSTDTQYF. The CDR3 DNA reads as TGTGCCAGCAGCGAACCTCGGACCGTTTCGAGCACAGATACGCAGTATTTT.

The genes are TRBV6-5 and TRBJ2-7; D is perhaps TRBD1 or TRBD2 (5 bases each). Deletions cut 2 bases from V and 3 bases from J, with 17 bases between. The CDR3 spans 16 residues. The germline V gene encodes CDR1 MNHEY and CDR2 SVGAGI. CDR3 loop: CASSYGRYRGGYEQYF. The CDR3 DNA reads TGTGCCAGCAGTTACGGGAGATATCGGGGCGGCTACGAGCAGTACTTC.

CDR3: CASSRNPNYGYTF. CDR3 in DNA: TGTGCCAGCAGCAGGAATCCTAACTATGGCTACACCTTC. V gene TRBV11-3 combines with J gene TRBJ1-2; no firm D call. CDR1 and CDR2 from the germline V gene are SGHNT and YENEEA. This CDR3 is built from 13 residues. V dropped 5 bases and J dropped 0 bases, with 7 bases sitting between them.

This chain links TRBV6-6 with TRBJ2-2; 8 positions agree with TRBD1. CDR1 MNHNY and CDR2 SVGAGI come from the germline V gene (reference sequence). V was clipped by 4 bases and J by 6 bases; unmatched bases: 7. The CDR3 length is 15 residues. Here the CDR3 reads CASSSSDRAPGELFF. The CDR3 DNA sequence: TGTGCCAGCAGTTCCTCGGACAGGGCTCCCGGGGAGCTGTTTTTT.

The chain's CDR3 is CASSLGTGDYGYTF. CDR3 sequence (DNA): TGTGCCAGCAGCTTAGGGACAGGAGATTATGGCTACACCTTC. The chain joins TRBV7-2 to TRBJ1-2; 7 positions agree with TRBD1. With 1 base clipped from V and 5 bases from J, the junction kept 4 bases outside the gene matches. CDR1 is SGHTA, CDR2 FQGNSA, per germline. This CDR3 comprises 14 residues.

The genes are TRBV12-3 or TRBV12-4 and TRBJ2-1, with TRBD1 matching 8 bases. Germline trimming cut 5 bases from V and 6 bases from J; bases unmatched to any gene: 15. This CDR3 has 17 residues. Here the CDR3 DNA reads TGTGCCAGCAGTCGGAGGTGGCTGACAGGGGTTTCCAATGAGCAGTTCTTC. This encodes CASSRRWLTGVSNEQFF.

The V gene is TRBV19, the J gene TRBJ1-2, with D perhaps matching TRBD1 (6 bases). CDR3 size: 18 residues. The germline V gene encodes CDR1 LNHDA and CDR2 SQIVND (reference sequence). Trimming left V 3 bases short and J 4 bases short, with 24 bases between. As DNA, the CDR3 is TGTGCCAGTAGTATCGGGAGGGGGTTGCGAATCCCTGGCTATGGCTACACCTTC. Encoded protein: CASSIGRGLRIPGYGYTF.

The CDR3 spells CASSADRDGEKLFF. The CDR3 DNA sequence: TGTGCCAGCAGTGCTGACAGGGACGGGGAAAAACTGTTTTTT. The V call is TRBV2, the J call TRBJ1-4; 7 bases agree with TRBD1. This CDR3 has 14 amino acids. Trimming took 4 bases from V and 8 from J; bases not matched to a gene: 7. Germline V gene sequence: CDR1 SNHLY, CDR2 FYNNEI.

This clonotype has a single count. The CDR3 bases are TGTGCCAGCAGCTTTAATTCCCCTCGGCCGGGACAGTGGAATTCACCCCTCCACTTT. As protein: CASSFNSPRPGQWNSPLHF. The genes are TRBV7-2 and TRBJ1-6; 7 bases agree with TRBD1. With V trimmed by 3 bases and J by 7 bases, 18 bases remained unmatched. The CDR3 is 19 residues long. CDR1 is SGHTA and CDR2 is FQGNSA in the germline V gene.

The genes are TRBV30 and TRBJ2-3, with D hard to call. V gave up 4 bases and J gave up 0 bases, with 14 bases separating them. CDR1 and CDR2 (germline): GTSNPN, SVGIG (reference sequence). This CDR3 has 15 amino acids. This chain's CDR3 is CAWKEQQTSTDTQYF. DNA of the CDR3: TGTGCCTGGAAGGAACAGCAAACTAGCACAGATACGCAGTATTTT.

The chain links TRBV7-2 to TRBJ2-7, with TRBD2 matching 10 bases. CDR1 and CDR2 (germline): SGHTA, FQGNSA. The CDR3 extends over 15 amino acids. V shed 2 bases and J 6 bases; nucleotides not matched to a gene: 7. The CDR3 DNA is TGTGCCAGCAGCTTAATAAGCGGGAGGGTGGGCGAGCAGTACTTC. Amino acids: CASSLISGRVGEQYF.

V usage is TRBV24-1 and J usage is TRBJ2-1, with 9 bases that match TRBD1. The CDR3 has 16 amino acids. Losses at the gene ends were 3 bases for V and 3 bases for J; bases not matched to a gene: 5. CDR1 is KGHDR, CDR2 SFDVKD, per germline. CDR3 in amino acids: CATSDPTGGNYNEQFF. In DNA, the CDR3 is TGTGCCACCAGTGATCCGACAGGGGGAAACTACAATGAGCAGTTCTTC.

This chain links TRBV5-1 with TRBJ1-1, with no clear D. The length of the CDR3 is 14 residues. Per germline, CDR1 SGHRS and CDR2 YFSETQ. V lost 4 bases to trimming and J lost 7 bases, with 17 bases between them. The CDR3 sequence: CASSPGTLGFEAFF. The DNA of the CDR3 is TGCGCCAGCAGCCCAGGCACCCTGGGGTTTGAAGCTTTCTTT. The whole variable domain, remainder taken from reference TRBV5-1 and TRBJ1-1, is KAGVTQTPRYLIKTRGQQVTLSCSPISGHRSVSWYQQTPGQGLQFLFEYFSETQRNKGNFPGRFSGRQFSNSRSEMNVSTLELGDSALYLCASSPGTLGFEAFFGQGTRLTVV.

The V and J genes are TRBV29-1 and TRBJ2-1, with D perhaps matching TRBD1 or TRBD2 (5 bases each). The CDR3 has 14 amino acids. The V and J ends lost 2 bases and 12 bases respectively, with 20 bases between them. The germline gives CDR1 SQVTM, CDR2 ANQGSEA. The DNA of the CDR3 is TGCAGCGTTGAAATGGGACCCGTCGTGGGATCGCAGTTCTTC. As protein: CSVEMGPVVGSQFF.

The V call is TRBV29-1, the J call TRBJ2-5; D is ambiguous. Between the trimmed V and J ends, which lost 1 base and 7 bases, there was a span of 13 bases. The germline gives CDR1 SQVTM, CDR2 ANQGSEA. The CDR3 contains 13 residues. The CDR3, as DNA: TGCAGCGTTGAAGTTTGGGAAGGATCGACCCAGTACTTC. Translation gives CSVEVWEGSTQYF.

The gene calls are TRBV27 and TRBJ1-1; TRBD1 might be the D (5 bases). V was cut by 8 bases and J by 4 bases, with 14 bases left in between. Per germline, CDR1 MNHEY and CDR2 SMNVEV (reference sequence). CDR3 length equals 13 residues. The CDR3 loop is CASRVQGRTEAFF. The CDR3 DNA follows: TGTGCCAGCCGAGTCCAGGGACGCACTGAAGCTTTCTTT.

The gene calls are TRBV12-3 or TRBV12-4 and TRBJ2-1, with D possibly being TRBD1 (6 bases). The CDR3 is 15 residues long. V lost 6 bases and J lost 3, with 15 bases in between. CDR3 region: CASSPSRGFYNEQFF. DNA of the CDR3: TGTGCCAGCAGCCCATCCAGGGGCTTCTACAATGAGCAGTTCTTC.

The V call is TRBV6-2 or TRBV6-3, the J call TRBJ1-1; possible D gene TRBD1, 5 bases. Trimming stripped 8 bases from V and 3 bases from J, with 19 bases between. Germline loops: CDR1 MNHEY, CDR2 SVGEGT. The CDR3 has 15 amino acids. The CDR3 nucleotides are TGTGCCAGCGGGCGCCTTGGGGCCAGGGACACTGAAGCTTTCTTT. It codes for CASGRLGARDTEAFF.

This clonotype was detected once. J is TRBJ2-2 and V is TRBV9; the match to TRBD2 covers 11 bases. CDR1 and CDR2 from the germline V gene are SGDLS and YYNGEE. V gave up 2 bases and J gave up 6 bases; unmatched junction bases: 18. CDR3 length: 20 residues. CDR3 in amino acids: CASSVRPGSTSGSSPGELFF. The DNA of the CDR3 is TGTGCCAGCAGCGTTAGGCCGGGGAGTACTAGCGGGAGTAGCCCCGGGGAGCTGTTTTTT.

This clonotype appeared once. This sequence joins TRBV12-3 or TRBV12-4 and TRBJ2-6; 7 bases agree with TRBD2. The V gene end was trimmed by 6 bases and the J gene end by 4 bases; junction bases not matched to a gene: 6. The CDR3 has 15 amino acids. The CDR3 protein is CASSPATSGANVLTF. The CDR3 DNA reads TGTGCCAGCAGCCCCGCGACTAGCGGGGCCAACGTCCTGACTTTC.